The rows below give T cell receptor beta chains drawn from one sample of a study of blood T cell repertoires in COVID-19. The assay was immunoSEQ multiplex PCR, and TCRdb's table has in-frame clones only and misses some. The sample contains about 410,000 clones, 90% of which appear only once. Sequencing used PBMCs or T cells enriched from blood (not recorded which). All receptors derive from a man between 18 and 29 years old who had recovered from COVID-19. The CDR3 runs from the conserved cysteine through the conserved F or W. A D gene is named only where the DNA matches it firmly. Expanded clones are given a class, and other clones once, few, many or no size at all.

-,-,TRBJ1-2,TRBV28,CASSLGVYGVKYGYTF,TGTGCCAGCAGTTTAGGCGTTTACGGAGTCAAATATGGCTACACCTTC
-,TRBD1,TRBJ1-2,TRBV2,CAARGDRAVCTF,TGTGCCGCCCGGGGGGACAGGGCAGTTTGCACCTTC
-,TRBD1,TRBJ1-5,TRBV28,CASTLGGQGGNQPQHF,TGTGCCAGCACCCTAGGGGGACAGGGCGGCAATCAGCCCCAGCATTTT
-,-,TRBJ1-5,TRBV19,CASTGDSRGQPQHF,TGTGCCAGTACTGGGGACTCCCGGGGGCAGCCCCAGCATTTT
-,TRBD2,TRBJ2-1,TRBV14,CASSQETRSWTSGDEQFF,TGTGCCAGCAGCCAAGAAACCAGATCCTGGACTAGCGGCGATGAGCAGTTCTTC
many,TRBD1,TRBJ1-1,TRBV29-1,CSGRGLNTEAFF,TGCAGCGGGAGGGGGCTTAACACTGAAGCTTTCTTT
-,TRBD2,TRBJ2-3,TRBV3-1/TRBV3-2,CASSQEPSGRLNTQYF,TGTGCCAGCAGCCAAGAGCCTAGCGGGAGGCTGAATACGCAGTATTTT
-,TRBD2,TRBJ2-7,TRBV19,CASSSGLAGLYF,TGTGCCAGTAGCTCGGGACTAGCGGGACTGTACTTC
-,-,TRBJ1-6,TRBV10-3,CAISDGRGSPLHF,TGTGCCATCAGTGACGGGAGGGGCTCACCCCTCCACTTT
-,TRBD1,TRBJ2-3,TRBV7-9,CASSETGGTDTQYF,TGTGCCAGCAGCGAAACAGGGGGGACAGATACGCAGTATTTT
-,-,TRBJ2-7,TRBV2,CASRVERGFNEQYF,TGTGCCAGCAGGGTGGAAAGGGGGTTCAACGAGCAGTACTTC
once,-,TRBJ1-2,TRBV2,CASSGGYGYTF,TGTGCCAGCAGCGGCGGGTATGGCTACACCTTC
-,TRBD1,TRBJ2-2,TRBV7-9,CASSPGTGSVGELFF,TGTGCCAGCAGTCCCGGGACAGGGTCAGTCGGGGAGCTGTTTTTT
-,-,TRBJ1-2,TRBV7-9,CASPAGQGDGYTF,TGTGCCAGTCCAGCTGGCCAGGGCGACGGCTACACCTTC
once,TRBD1,TRBJ1-2,TRBV10-3,CAIRSDRDNYGYTF,TGTGCCATCAGGTCGGACAGGGATAACTATGGCTACACCTTC
-,-,TRBJ2-1,TRBV11-2,CASSLEAQGNEQFF,TGTGCCAGCAGCTTAGAAGCACAGGGTAATGAGCAGTTCTTC
-,TRBD2,TRBJ2-2,TRBV7-2,CASSLASGGFTGELFF,TGTGCCAGCAGCTTAGCAAGCGGGGGGTTCACCGGGGAGCTGTTTTTT
once,-,TRBJ2-7,TRBV5-1,CASSSDSRYEQYF,TGCGCCAGCAGCTCCGACAGCCGCTACGAGCAGTACTTC
-,TRBD1,TRBJ1-1,TRBV11-2,CASSLDFPGGGRMATEAFF,TGTGCCAGCAGCTTAGATTTCCCAGGGGGCGGGCGGATGGCCACTGAAGCTTTCTTT
-,-,TRBJ2-7,TRBV20-1,CSASETGSSYEQYF,TGCAGTGCTAGTGAAACAGGTTCTTCCTACGAGCAGTACTTC
-,-,TRBJ2-7,TRBV6-6,CASQGGGEQYF,TGTGCTAGCCAGGGGGGTGGGGAGCAGTACTTC
few,TRBD1,TRBJ2-2,TRBV5-4,CASSGSTGATGELFF,TGTGCCAGCAGCGGATCGACAGGGGCCACCGGGGAGCTGTTTTTT